This T cell receptor beta chain came from a study of shared clonotypes between healthy human individuals. Study summary: A donor's plate count was three for CD4 naive and three for CD4 memory; CD8 naive had two and CD8 memory one.

The repertoire was sequenced with immunoSEQ multiplex PCR; TCRdb's copy has only in-frame clones and lacks some. This sample has approximately 980,000 clones, with around 80% found just once. The sequence was collected from a man aged 18 to 30 in good health. Sequencing used memory CD4+ T cells sorted from blood. As to subset: CD45RA-negative fraction.

CDR3 sequence: CASSLVIDTEAFF. In DNA, the CDR3 is TGTGCCAGCAGCTTAGTGATAGACACTGAAGCTTTCTTT. This chain connects TRBV11-2 to TRBJ1-1; D is unclear. There are 13 residues in the CDR3. V shed 1 base and J shed 3 bases, with 6 bases lying between them. CDR1 SGHAT and CDR2 FQNNGV come from the germline V gene.